The 32 T cell receptor beta chains listed next were all sequenced from one sample in a study of blood T cell repertoires in COVID-19. Some clones are missing from TCRdb's copy, which holds only in-frame ones; the method was immunoSEQ multiplex PCR. The sample yields 88,000 or so clones, approximately 83% seen once. Material: peripheral blood. These receptors were collected from a man in his sixties with acute or convalescent COVID-19.

The chain links TRBV3-1 (or the pseudogene TRBV3-2) to TRBJ2-3; maybe TRBD1 (6 bases). The length of the CDR3 is 13 residues. The germline V gene encodes CDR1 LGHDT and CDR2 YNNKEL (reference sequence). The V end was cut by 5 bases, the J end by 4 bases, with 10 bases between. CDR3 DNA sequence: TGTGCCAGCAGCAGCAGGGGCGCAGATACGCAGTATTTT. Translating it yields CASSSRGADTQYF.

In this sample, this clone turned up once. This chain links TRBV6-5 with TRBJ2-7; TRBD2 agrees at 7 bases. Germline loops: CDR1 MNHEY, CDR2 SVGAGI. This CDR3 region has 15 residues. V was pared by 6 bases and J by 3 bases, with 11 bases of the junction left unmatched. CDR3: CASSQAGRGFYEQYF. The DNA for the CDR3 is TGTGCCAGCAGCCAAGCGGGAAGGGGATTCTACGAGCAGTACTTC.

V and J are TRBV2 and TRBJ1-5, with D perhaps TRBD1 (6 bases). Germline V CDR1 and CDR2: SNHLY, FYNNEI. The CDR3 loop spans 14 amino acids. Trimming removed 5 bases at V and 5 bases at J, with 13 bases between. The CDR3 bases are TGTGCCAGCAGTCCAGGGAGGGGGTATCAGCCCCAGCATTTT. It yields the protein CASSPGRGYQPQHF.

V and J are TRBV4-3 and TRBJ2-1; D perhaps matches TRBD2 (6 bases). Deletions cut 0 bases from V and 3 bases from J, with 12 bases between. This CDR3 is 16 amino acids long. Germline loops: CDR1 LGHNA, CDR2 YSLEER. CDR3 amino acids: CASSQDPRGFYNEQFF. The CDR3 coding sequence is TGCGCCAGCAGCCAAGATCCGCGGGGATTCTACAATGAGCAGTTCTTC.

This chain links TRBV7-9 with TRBJ2-1, with 7 bases aligning to TRBD2. This CDR3 is built from 13 residues. With V trimmed by 5 bases and J by 6 bases, 4 bases remained unmatched. Germline CDR1 and CDR2: SEHNR and FQNEAQ (reference sequence). DNA for the CDR3: TGTGCCAGCAGCCCGGGGACTACCAATGAGCAGTTCTTC. Protein sequence: CASSPGTTNEQFF.

The rearrangement links TRBV4-1 to TRBJ2-2; 9 bases are a match to TRBD2. CDR1 MGHRA and CDR2 YSYEKL come from the germline V gene. V was clipped by 0 bases and J by 4 bases; unmatched bases: 12. This CDR3 spans 19 amino acids. CDR3 residues: CASSQDPGGVAGATGELFF. The CDR3 DNA sequence: TGCGCCAGCAGCCAAGATCCTGGGGGGGTAGCGGGGGCCACCGGGGAGCTGTTTTTT.

The V call is TRBV5-4, the J call TRBJ2-5; 11 positions agree with TRBD2. The CDR3 loop spans 16 amino acids. Germline lookup yields CDR1 SGHNT and CDR2 YYREEE (reference sequence). J was trimmed by 5 bases and V by 0 bases; bases with no gene match: 6. This CDR3 reads CASSLVLAGGWETQYF. The CDR3 nucleotides read TGTGCCAGCAGCTTGGTGCTAGCGGGGGGCTGGGAGACCCAGTACTTC.

The chain employs TRBV3-1 (or the pseudogene TRBV3-2) and TRBJ2-3; TRBD1 agrees at 8 bases. The J segment lost 3 bases and the V segment lost 0 bases, leaving 5 bases of the junction unmatched. The germline CDR1 and CDR2 sequences are LGHDT and YNNKEL (reference sequence). The CDR3 loop spans 16 amino acids. In DNA, the CDR3 is TGTGCCAGCAGCCAAGAAGCAGGGGGCAGGACAGATACGCAGTATTTT. Translated: CASSQEAGGRTDTQYF.

J is TRBJ2-3 and V is TRBV5-1; TRBD2 aligns across 8 bases. The V gene's germline CDR1 is SGHRS and CDR2 YFSETQ. The CDR3 loop spans 14 amino acids. The junction had 3 bases not matched to a gene; V was cut back by 6 bases and J by 0 bases. The CDR3: CASTLAGSTDTQYF. Here the CDR3 DNA reads TGCGCCAGCACCTTAGCGGGGAGCACAGATACGCAGTATTTT. Complete variable domain (other parts from reference TRBV5-1 and TRBJ2-3): KAGVTQTPRYLIKTRGQQVTLSCSPISGHRSVSWYQQTPGQGLQFLFEYFSETQRNKGNFPGRFSGRQFSNSRSEMNVSTLELGDSALYLCASTLAGSTDTQYFGPGTRLTVL.

The chain is built from TRBV7-2 and TRBJ2-1; D ambiguous. The CDR3 covers 14 residues. With 5 bases removed from V and 7 bases from J, the gap between germline ends came to 15 bases. Germline-derived CDR1 and CDR2 are SGHTA and FQGNSA. This chain's CDR3 is CASSVTRFGNEQFF. In DNA form, the CDR3 reads TGTGCCAGCAGCGTCACGAGGTTTGGGAATGAGCAGTTCTTC.

The V and J genes are TRBV5-4 and TRBJ2-7, with 7 bases lining up with TRBD2. The CDR3 is made up of 15 amino acids. Trimming took 0 bases from V and 3 from J; bases not matched to a gene: 6. CDR1 is SGHNT and CDR2 is YYREEE in the germline V gene (reference sequence). The CDR3 loop is CASSLGGLVNYEQYF. DNA of the CDR3: TGTGCCAGCAGCTTGGGAGGACTAGTGAACTACGAGCAGTACTTC.

J is TRBJ2-1 and V is TRBV21-1; the table's D call, TRBD2, was not checked against the DNA. TRBV21-1 is described as a pseudogene. CDR3 length: 17 residues. CDR3 DNA sequence: TGTGCCAGCAGCAAGTACCGGGAGGGCTTGTCCTACAATGAGCAGTTCTTC. Translation gives CASSKYREGLSYNEQFF.

This clone was counted only a few times. The chain has TRBV5-4 and TRBJ2-1, with a tentative D call TRBD2 (6 bases). With 5 bases removed from V and 4 bases from J, the gap between germline ends came to 16 bases. The CDR3 spans 15 residues. Looked up from germline, CDR1 is SGHNT and CDR2 is YYREEE (reference sequence). The CDR3 protein is CASSQAGTPYNEQFF. The CDR3, as DNA: TGTGCCAGCAGTCAGGCAGGGACTCCTTACAATGAGCAGTTCTTC.

This clone was detected only once. The CDR3: CSASSGNARQETQYF. CDR3 DNA: TGCAGTGCTAGTTCGGGGAACGCTCGCCAAGAGACCCAGTACTTC. This chain uses TRBV20-1 with TRBJ2-5; maybe TRBD2 (5 bases). The CDR3 spans 15 residues. Trimming shortened V by 3 bases and J by 1 base, and 15 bases separated the two germline ends. CDR1 DFQATT and CDR2 SNEGSKA come from the germline V gene (reference sequence).

The chain couples TRBV19 to TRBJ2-3, with 9 nucleotides matching TRBD1. Germline trimming cut 5 bases from V and 2 bases from J; bases unmatched to any gene: 5. Germline V gives CDR1 LNHDA, CDR2 SQIVND (reference sequence). The CDR3 is 15 amino acids. The CDR3 here is CASSAYRGPTDTQYF. CDR3 sequence (DNA): TGTGCCAGTAGTGCCTACAGGGGGCCCACAGATACGCAGTATTTT.

This rearrangement joins TRBV9 to TRBJ2-3; 9 bases line up with TRBD2. Germline CDR1 SGDLS, CDR2 YYNGEE. The CDR3 sequence is 16 residues long. The J segment lost 1 base and the V segment lost 0 bases, leaving 3 bases of the junction unmatched. In DNA form, the CDR3 reads TGTGCCAGCAGCGTAGGGGCTAGCGGGGGCACAGATACGCAGTATTTT. Translating gives CASSVGASGGTDTQYF.

This clone was counted a single time. This CDR3 is CASSQDPLAGYYEQYF. The CDR3, as DNA: TGCGCCAGCAGCCAAGACCCCCTAGCGGGATACTACGAGCAGTACTTC. This chain links TRBV4-1 with TRBJ2-7, with TRBD2 identical over 9 bases. Germline V CDR1 and CDR2: MGHRA, YSYEKL. This CDR3 region has 16 residues. Germline trimming cut 0 bases from V and 3 bases from J; bases unmatched to any gene: 6.

J is TRBJ2-1 and V is TRBV7-6, with 9 bases aligning to TRBD1. Germline V gene data show CDR1 as SGHVS and CDR2 as FNYEAQ. This CDR3 spans 15 amino acids. J lost 7 bases, V lost 1 base, and 5 bases had no gene match. In DNA, the CDR3 is TGTGCCAGCAGCTTAGGTAGACAGGGGGTTAATGAGCAGTTCTTC. Its translation is CASSLGRQGVNEQFF.

The chain links TRBV9 to TRBJ2-2; a weak D match, TRBD2 (7 bases). The CDR3 is 16 residues long. Trimming pared 6 bases from V and 1 base from J, leaving 16 bases between. Germline CDR1 SGDLS, CDR2 YYNGEE. CDR3 coding DNA: TGTGCCAGCACGAGAAGGGGGGGACAGAACACCGGGGAGCTGTTTTTT. Protein sequence: CASTRRGGQNTGELFF.

The chain combines TRBV7-2 with TRBJ2-3; D may be TRBD2 (7 bases). Germline V gene data show CDR1 as SGHTA and CDR2 as FQGNSA. Trimming pared 4 bases from V and 6 bases from J, leaving 26 bases between. This CDR3 comprises 18 residues. The DNA for the CDR3 is TGTGCCAGCAGCTCCCTAGGGGGGCGGTTAGCGGGTCGGGATACGCAGTATTTT. Residues: CASSSLGGRLAGRDTQYF. The variable domain in full, with the rest retrieved from reference TRBV7-2 and TRBJ2-3, is GAGVSQSPSNKVTEKGKDVELRCDPISGHTALYWYRQSLGQGLEFLIYFQGNSAPDKSGLPSDRFSAERTGGSVSTLTIQRTQQEDSAVYLCASSSLGGRLAGRDTQYFGPGTRLTVL.

The chain couples TRBV5-1 to TRBJ1-3; unclear D gene. The CDR3 loop spans 15 amino acids. Trimming stripped 2 bases from V and 0 bases from J, with 9 bases between. Germline CDR1 is SGHRS and CDR2 is YFSETQ. CDR3 in amino acids: CASSFNSFSGNTIYF. The CDR3 DNA is TGCGCCAGCAGCTTTAATTCTTTCTCTGGAAACACCATATATTTT. The full variable domain, its missing parts supplied by reference TRBV5-1 and TRBJ1-3, is KAGVTQTPRYLIKTRGQQVTLSCSPISGHRSVSWYQQTPGQGLQFLFEYFSETQRNKGNFPGRFSGRQFSNSRSEMNVSTLELGDSALYLCASSFNSFSGNTIYFGEGSWLTVV.

This chain joins TRBV7-8 and TRBJ2-7, with D hard to call. CDR1 and CDR2 (germline): SGHVS, FQNEAQ. V was trimmed by 5 bases and J by 5 bases, leaving 7 bases between them. This CDR3 has 11 amino acids. The CDR3 coding sequence is TGTGCCAGCAGCGGTCGAGACGAGCAGTACTTC. This sequence encodes CASSGRDEQYF.

CDR3 in DNA: TGTGCCAGCAGTTTAAATAATTCACCCCTCCACTTT. Its translation: CASSLNNSPLHF. V is TRBV2 and J is TRBJ1-6; no firm D call. Germline values: CDR1 SNHLY, CDR2 FYNNEI. The CDR3 is 12 amino acids. Deletions cut 5 bases from V and 5 bases from J, with 4 bases between.

This chain joins TRBV19 and TRBJ2-5, with 7 bases fitting TRBD1. The V gene end was trimmed by 3 bases and the J gene end by 5 bases; junction bases not matched to a gene: 6. The germline V gene has CDR1 LNHDA and CDR2 SQIVND (reference sequence). The CDR3 runs 14 residues. The DNA of the CDR3 is TGTGCCAGTAGTATTATAGGGGGCCGCGAGACCCAGTACTTC. It translates to CASSIIGGRETQYF.

The V and J genes are TRBV6-5 and TRBJ1-3, with 9 bases aligning to TRBD1. The V gene's germline CDR1 is MNHEY and CDR2 SVGAGI. The CDR3 is 15 amino acids. Trimming at V came to 6 bases and at J to 0 bases, leaving 3 bases not matched to a gene. Here the CDR3 reads CASRGQGISGNTIYF. The DNA for the CDR3 is TGTGCCAGCAGGGGACAGGGTATCTCTGGAAACACCATATATTTT.

The rearrangement uses TRBV19 and TRBJ2-1; 8 positions match TRBD2. This CDR3 comprises 15 residues. From germline, CDR1 is LNHDA and CDR2 SQIVND (reference sequence). The junction had 8 bases not matched to a gene; V was cut back by 3 bases and J by 7 bases. CDR3 DNA sequence: TGTGCCAGTAGTATCATTGCGGGGGGCCCTAATGAGCAGTTCTTC. Translated: CASSIIAGGPNEQFF. Variable domain in full (rest from reference TRBV19 and TRBJ2-1): DGGITQSPKYLFRKEGQNVTLSCEQNLNHDAMYWYRQDPGQGLRLIYYSQIVNDFQKGDIAEGYSVSREKKESFPLTVTSAQKNPTAFYLCASSIIAGGPNEQFFGPGTRLTVL.

V usage is TRBV11-2 and J usage is TRBJ2-1; 7 positions match TRBD1. The junction had 3 bases not matched to a gene; V was cut back by 0 bases and J by 4 bases. The CDR3 covers 15 residues. CDR1 is SGHAT and CDR2 is FQNNGV in the germline V gene. CDR3 bases: TGTGCCAGCAGCTTAGAAGGGGGCCTTTACAATGAGCAGTTCTTC. It yields the protein CASSLEGGLYNEQFF.

V and J are TRBV5-1 and TRBJ1-4; weak D call: TRBD1 (6 bases). Trimming took 0 bases from V and 8 from J, leaving 14 bases between them. Per germline, CDR1 SGHRS and CDR2 YFSETQ. The CDR3 is made up of 15 amino acids. The CDR3 spells CASSLEGTKDEKLFF. The CDR3 DNA reads as TGCGCCAGCAGCTTGGAGGGGACAAAAGACGAAAAACTGTTTTTT.

This chain uses TRBV2 with TRBJ1-6; 10 bases match TRBD1. The CDR3 covers 15 residues. In germline, CDR1 is SNHLY, CDR2 FYNNEI. V was pared by 10 bases and J by 7 bases, with 10 bases of the junction left unmatched. In DNA form, the CDR3 reads TGTGCCACCCAGGGACAGGGGTTGGGGAATTCACCCCTCCACTTT. This gives the protein CATQGQGLGNSPLHF.

This clone appeared a few times. This chain links TRBV5-1 with TRBJ1-6; D possibly corresponds to TRBD1 (6 bases). With 4 bases removed from V and 5 bases from J, the gap between germline ends came to 13 bases. This CDR3 comprises 15 residues. From germline, CDR1 is SGHRS and CDR2 YFSETQ. This CDR3 is CASSPRGQNNSPLHF. The CDR3 bases are TGCGCCAGCAGCCCACGCGGACAGAATAATTCACCCCTCCACTTT. Full variable domain (outside the CDR3, taken from reference TRBV5-1 and TRBJ1-6): KAGVTQTPRYLIKTRGQQVTLSCSPISGHRSVSWYQQTPGQGLQFLFEYFSETQRNKGNFPGRFSGRQFSNSRSEMNVSTLELGDSALYLCASSPRGQNNSPLHFGNGTRLTVT.

The gene calls are TRBV25-1 and TRBJ2-3, with 10 bases fitting TRBD2. The CDR3 is made up of 17 amino acids. Germline V lookup: CDR1 MGHDK, CDR2 SYGVNS. The ends lost 2 bases at V and 5 bases at J; junction bases unmatched: 10. As DNA, the CDR3 is TGTGCCAGCAGTGAAACCGGACTAGCGGTATTTGGAGATACGCAGTATTTT. Amino acids: CASSETGLAVFGDTQYF.

This clone was observed a single time. V gene TRBV28 combines with J gene TRBJ1-1; D is unresolved. The length of the CDR3 is 15 residues. Between the trimmed V and J ends, which lost 3 bases and 5 bases, there was a span of 16 bases. In germline, CDR1 is MDHEN, CDR2 SYDVKM. The CDR3 nucleotides read TGTGCCAGCAGTTTGCTCAGAGGTAGAGGGACTGAAGCTTTCTTT. It specifies CASSLLRGRGTEAFF.